These 20 T cell receptor beta chains were sequenced from one sample in a study of blood T cell repertoires in COVID-19. Some clones are missing from TCRdb's copy, which holds only in-frame ones; the method was immunoSEQ multiplex PCR. The sample holds about 160,000 clones, 85% to 90% seen once. Sequencing was done on a sample of peripheral blood. The receptors come from a man aged 45-65 years with active or convalescent COVID-19.

The rearrangement links TRBV5-6 to TRBJ2-2; tentative D call: TRBD2 (6 bases). CDR1 and CDR2 (germline): SGHDT, YYEEEE. This CDR3 is 14 amino acids long. The V end lost 3 bases, the J end lost 6 bases, and 12 bases lay between the germline ends. The CDR3 DNA sequence: TGTGCCAGCAGCTACCCGACTAGAGCCGGGGAGCTGTTTTTT. It is translated as CASSYPTRAGELFF.

V usage is TRBV19 and J usage is TRBJ1-5; 10 bases match TRBD1. The germline V gene has CDR1 LNHDA and CDR2 SQIVND (reference sequence). The CDR3 is 16 residues long. The junction had 10 bases not matched to a gene; V was cut back by 5 bases and J by 6 bases. The CDR3: CASSPKDRGRSQPQHF. DNA of the CDR3: TGTGCCAGTAGTCCAAAGGACAGGGGGAGATCTCAGCCCCAGCATTTT.

This clone was seen just once. The V gene is TRBV19, the J gene TRBJ2-1; D perhaps matches TRBD1 (5 bases). Trimming shortened V by 4 bases and J by 10 bases, and 11 bases separated the two germline ends. The CDR3 is 12 amino acids. Germline CDR1 and CDR2: LNHDA and SQIVND (reference sequence). The CDR3 nucleotides read TGTGCCAGTAGTAAAGGGAACAGGGAGCAGTTCTTC. This codes for CASSKGNREQFF.

The rearrangement joins TRBV20-1 to TRBJ2-3, with D possibly being TRBD1 (6 bases). Trimming cost V 6 bases and J 6 bases, with 10 bases left between them. This CDR3 region has 11 residues. CDR1 is DFQATT and CDR2 is SNEGSKA in the germline V gene (reference sequence). The CDR3 bases are TGCAGTGCCAAAACAGGGGATACGCAGTATTTT. It codes for CSAKTGDTQYF.

The genes are TRBV9 and TRBJ1-2; 8 nucleotides line up with TRBD1. Germline CDR1 SGDLS, CDR2 YYNGEE. V was clipped by 0 bases and J by 4 bases; unmatched bases: 5. The CDR3 has 15 amino acids. The CDR3 region is CASSVGPGGTYGYTF. In nucleotides, the CDR3 is TGTGCCAGCAGCGTAGGTCCAGGGGGCACCTATGGCTACACCTTC.

V and J are TRBV9 and TRBJ1-2, with 9 bases lining up with TRBD1. The CDR3 totals 14 residues. Germline V gene data show CDR1 as SGDLS and CDR2 as YYNGEE. The V and J ends lost 3 bases and 3 bases, in that order; junction bases with no gene match: 3. The CDR3 here is CASSARQGDYGYTF. The CDR3, as DNA: TGTGCCAGCAGCGCCAGACAGGGGGACTATGGCTACACCTTC.

V and J are TRBV2 and TRBJ2-3, with 9 bases fitting TRBD2. With 4 bases clipped from V and 2 bases from J, the junction kept 4 bases outside the gene matches. Germline CDR1 and CDR2: SNHLY and FYNNEI. The CDR3 spans 15 residues. CDR3 sequence: CASSGGRAYTDTQYF. CDR3 coding DNA: TGTGCCAGCAGTGGCGGGAGGGCCTACACAGATACGCAGTATTTT.

A single count supports this clone. J is TRBJ2-7 and V is TRBV9, with 7 positions matching TRBD2. The germline gives CDR1 SGDLS, CDR2 YYNGEE. The CDR3 is 13 amino acids. V shed 4 bases, J shed 4 bases, and the junction held 5 bases outside the gene matches. CDR3 amino acids: CASSKGLQYEQYF. The CDR3 DNA reads TGTGCCAGCAGCAAGGGACTACAGTACGAGCAGTACTTC.

This clone was seen a few times. The gene calls are TRBV19 and TRBJ2-3; a weak D match, TRBD1 (5 bases). V dropped 2 bases and J dropped 1 base, with 10 bases sitting between them. The germline CDR1 and CDR2 sequences are LNHDA and SQIVND (reference sequence). The CDR3 contains 15 residues. In DNA form, the CDR3 reads TGTGCCAGTAGTATAATAGGGGAACGCACAGATACGCAGTATTTT. Residues: CASSIIGERTDTQYF.

The rearrangement uses TRBV7-2 and TRBJ2-7, with 8 bases lining up with TRBD1. The germline CDR1 and CDR2 sequences are SGHTA and FQGNSA. This CDR3 contains 15 residues. J was trimmed by 6 bases and V by 1 base; bases with no gene match: 8. The CDR3 DNA is TGTGCCAGCAGCTTAGGGACAGGGACCCTTGGCGAGCAGTACTTC. Translated: CASSLGTGTLGEQYF.

In this sample, this clone turned up a few times. V and J are TRBV5-1 and TRBJ1-1; maybe TRBD1 (6 bases). CDR1 and CDR2 (germline): SGHRS, YFSETQ. Trimming cost V 4 bases and J 0 bases, with 16 bases left between them. This CDR3 contains 16 residues. The CDR3 here is CASSARQVSMNTEAFF. The CDR3 DNA sequence: TGCGCCAGCAGCGCCCGACAGGTGTCGATGAACACTGAAGCTTTCTTT.

The V gene is TRBV4-1, the J gene TRBJ1-3; no clear D. Per germline, CDR1 MGHRA and CDR2 YSYEKL. V lost 4 bases and J lost 0, with 13 bases in between. CDR3 length equals 16 residues. CDR3 nucleotides: TGCGCCAGCAGCCCATCTCGGAGGAGCTCTGGAAACACCATATATTTT. Residues: CASSPSRRSSGNTIYF.

The CDR3 loop is CASSLARGGTDAGELFF. The CDR3 DNA is TGCGCCAGCAGCTTGGCCCGAGGGGGCACCGACGCCGGGGAGCTGTTTTTT. This chain joins TRBV5-1 and TRBJ2-2; 7 bases are shared with TRBD1. The CDR3 runs to 17 residues. Germline V gene lookup returns CDR1 SGHRS and CDR2 YFSETQ. V lost 0 bases and J lost 6; bases outside the gene matches: 11. The complete variable domain, with remaining parts taken from reference TRBV5-1 and TRBJ2-2, reads KAGVTQTPRYLIKTRGQQVTLSCSPISGHRSVSWYQQTPGQGLQFLFEYFSETQRNKGNFPGRFSGRQFSNSRSEMNVSTLELGDSALYLCASSLARGGTDAGELFFGEGSRLTVL.

The rearrangement joins TRBV9 to TRBJ1-5, with D possibly matching TRBD1 (5 bases). Germline V CDR1 and CDR2: SGDLS, YYNGEE. There are 15 residues in the CDR3. V dropped 0 bases and J dropped 4 bases, with 11 bases sitting between them. For the CDR3, the DNA is TGTGCCAGCAGCGTAGGCCAGGGTAATAATCAGCCCCAGCATTTT. Its translation is CASSVGQGNNQPQHF.

J is TRBJ1-5 and V is TRBV7-5; TRBD1, the table's D call, was not compared with the DNA. TRBV7-5 is a recognized pseudogene. The CDR3 runs to 16 residues. The DNA for the CDR3 is TGTGCCAGAAACAAGGCAGGCCCATATAGCAATCAGCCCCAGCATTTT. The encoded protein is CARNKAGPYSNQPQHF.

J is TRBJ2-7 and V is TRBV10-2; D possibly corresponds to TRBD1 (6 bases). Germline V gives CDR1 WSHSY, CDR2 SAAADI. The length of the CDR3 is 12 residues. V lost 11 bases, J lost 2 bases, and 13 bases lay in between. The CDR3 DNA follows: TGCGCCGGGGGACAATCCCCCTACGAGCAGTACTTC. It specifies CAGGQSPYEQYF.

The rearrangement uses TRBV9 and TRBJ2-3; the match to TRBD1 covers 7 bases. There are 14 residues in the CDR3. V gave up 4 bases and J gave up 4 bases; unmatched junction bases: 6. Germline CDR1 and CDR2: SGDLS and YYNGEE. CDR3 amino acids: CASSQYRGADTQYF. In nucleotides, the CDR3 is TGTGCCAGCAGCCAGTACAGGGGCGCAGATACGCAGTATTTT.

This clone appeared once. The rearrangement uses TRBV14 and TRBJ2-2; weak D call: TRBD2 (6 bases). V was cut by 5 bases and J by 4 bases, with 14 bases left in between. Per germline, CDR1 SGHDN and CDR2 FVKESK. The CDR3 consists of 15 residues. This CDR3 reads CASSARDSITGELFF. CDR3 in DNA: TGTGCCAGCAGCGCGCGGGACTCGATCACCGGGGAGCTGTTTTTT.

The chain employs TRBV30 and TRBJ2-1; 8 nucleotides line up with TRBD2. The V gene end was trimmed by 0 bases and the J gene end by 5 bases; junction bases not matched to a gene: 6. Germline CDR1 and CDR2: GTSNPN and SVGIG (reference sequence). The CDR3 has 15 residues. For the CDR3, the DNA is TGTGCCTGGAGTGTTGGTCTAGCGGGTGACAATGAGCAGTTCTTC. Residues: CAWSVGLAGDNEQFF. The full variable domain, completed using reference TRBV30 and TRBJ2-1, is SQTIHQWPATLVQPVGSPLSLECTVEGTSNPNLYWYRQAAGRGLQLLFYSVGIGQISSEVPQNLSASRPQDRQFILSSKKLLLSDSGFYLCAWSVGLAGDNEQFFGPGTRLTVL.

The rearrangement links TRBV29-1 to TRBJ2-3; D possibly corresponds to TRBD2 (5 bases). The CDR3 totals 10 residues. The germline gives CDR1 SQVTM, CDR2 ANQGSEA. V was trimmed by 5 bases and J by 10 bases, leaving 10 bases between them. The CDR3 nucleotides are TGCAGCGTTAGGCCTAGCTCGCAGTATTTT. Translation: CSVRPSSQYF.